These 15 T cell receptor beta chains were sequenced from one sample in a study of T-cell memory formation after mild COVID-19. TCRdb re-called the 5' RACE reads with MiXCR, one entry per CDR3 protein. The sample lists about 340,000 distinct CDR3 sequences, 15% occurring once. Sample: PBMCs or a T cell subset sorted from them (not recorded which). The receptors here all came from a man aged 18 to 30 who had mild COVID-19 (a few samples of this study predate the infection). Cell type and time point are not known.

This clonotype was recorded a few times. V is TRBV5-1 and J is TRBJ2-7, with no clear D. This CDR3 contains 13 residues. V was trimmed by 0 bases and J by 5 bases, leaving 9 bases between them. Germline V CDR1 and CDR2: SGHRS, YFSETQ. CDR3 protein: CASSLVRTDEQYF. CDR3 in DNA: TGCGCCAGCAGCTTGGTTAGGACGGACGAGCAGTACTTC.

The chain recombines TRBV5-1 with TRBJ2-5; D possibly corresponds to TRBD2 (5 bases). Deletions cut 4 bases from V and 5 bases from J, with 15 bases between. The CDR3 totals 14 residues. The germline V gene encodes CDR1 SGHRS and CDR2 YFSETQ. This chain's CDR3 is CASSRTGILETQYF. The CDR3 DNA sequence: TGCGCCAGCAGCCGGACTGGCATACTGGAGACCCAGTACTTC.

The chain links TRBV4-2 to TRBJ2-5; D is uncertain. There are 14 residues in the CDR3. Germline V gene sequence: CDR1 LGHNA, CDR2 YNFKEQ. The V end lost 0 bases, the J end lost 1 base, and 6 bases lay between the germline ends. The CDR3: CASSQELFQETQYF. For the CDR3, the DNA is TGTGCCAGCAGCCAAGAACTCTTCCAAGAGACCCAGTACTTC.

The rearrangement uses TRBV29-1 and TRBJ2-5; the match to TRBD2 covers 8 bases. The CDR3 has 13 residues. J lost 9 bases, V lost 4 bases, and 10 bases had no gene match. Looked up from germline, CDR1 is SQVTM and CDR2 is ANQGSEA. The CDR3 DNA reads as TGCAGCGTTGTTAGCCAGCCGGGAGGGGCCCAGTACTTC. Translation gives CSVVSQPGGAQYF.

V usage is TRBV20-1 and J usage is TRBJ1-2, with 7 bases fitting TRBD1. V shed 0 bases and J 8 bases; nucleotides not matched to a gene: 9. The CDR3 runs to 14 residues. Germline assignment: CDR1 DFQATT and CDR2 SNEGSKA (reference sequence). CDR3 sequence: CSARDPDRIGGYTF. In DNA form, the CDR3 reads TGCAGTGCTAGAGATCCGGACAGGATTGGGGGCTACACCTTC.

This clonotype showed up many times. The V call is TRBV3-1, the J call TRBJ2-2; D is uncertain. From germline, CDR1 is LGHDT and CDR2 YNNKEL (reference sequence). This CDR3 contains 14 residues. The V gene lost 0 bases and the J gene lost 7 bases, with 9 bases spanning the gap. The CDR3: CASSQDQWNGELFF. The CDR3 DNA reads TGTGCCAGCAGCCAAGATCAGTGGAACGGGGAGCTGTTTTTT.

The sample holds a few counts of this clonotype. This chain joins TRBV11-2 and TRBJ2-7; D is undetermined. Trimming removed 1 base from V and 4 bases from J, with 8 bases in between. The length of the CDR3 is 13 residues. Germline V gives CDR1 SGHAT, CDR2 FQNNGV. CDR3 coding DNA: TGTGCCAGCAGCTTAGCGTCCGAATACGAGCAGTACTTC. This gives the protein CASSLASEYEQYF. The full variable domain, its missing parts supplied by reference TRBV11-2 and TRBJ2-7, is EAGVAQSPRYKIIEKRQSVAFWCNPISGHATLYWYQQILGQGPKLLIQFQNNGVVDDSQLPKDRFSAERLKGVDSTLKIQPAKLEDSAVYLCASSLASEYEQYFGPGTRLTVT.

V is TRBV7-2 and J is TRBJ2-7, with D perhaps matching TRBD1 or TRBD2 (5 bases each). Trimming stripped 5 bases from V and 2 bases from J, with 19 bases between. CDR1 and CDR2 (germline): SGHTA, FQGNSA. The CDR3 covers 16 residues. The CDR3 nucleotides read TGTGCCAGCAGCCTACGCGACCCCGGGACGCCCTACGAGCAGTACGTC. Translated, it gives CASSLRDPGTPYEQYV.

This clonotype was counted ten times or more. The chain has TRBV7-8 and TRBJ2-4, with TRBD2 matching over 7 bases. This CDR3 has 15 residues. Germline-derived CDR1 and CDR2 are SGHVS and FQNEAQ. Trimming removed 5 bases from V and 0 bases from J; junction bases left unmatched: 4. CDR3 protein: CASSPGGLAKNIQYF. The CDR3 DNA follows: TGTGCCAGCAGCCCGGGGGGATTAGCCAAAAACATTCAGTACTTC.

This clonotype occurred many times. The chain couples TRBV12-3 or TRBV12-4 to TRBJ2-1; TRBD1 aligns across 7 bases. This CDR3 is built from 15 residues. Trimming at V came to 8 bases and at J to 4 bases, leaving 11 bases not matched to a gene. The CDR3 loop reads CASGAQGVVYNEQFF. As DNA, the CDR3 is TGTGCCAGCGGAGCCCAGGGGGTAGTATACAATGAGCAGTTCTTC.

The chain joins TRBV9 to TRBJ1-2, with 8 bases aligning to TRBD1. Germline CDR1 is SGDLS and CDR2 is YYNGEE. The CDR3 is made up of 15 amino acids. V shed 4 bases and J 1 base; nucleotides not matched to a gene: 6. CDR3 nucleotides: TGTGCCAGCAGCCAAGGGACAGGTGGTAACTATGGCTACACCTTC. This sequence encodes CASSQGTGGNYGYTF.

For this clonotype: The conserved closing phenylalanine or tryptophan is absent in this CDR3, likely reflecting a read error. This rearrangement joins TRBV11-2 to TRBJ1-2; weak D call: TRBD1 (5 bases). The germline V gene encodes CDR1 SGHAT and CDR2 FQNNGV. Deletions cut 1 base from V and 2 bases from J, with 5 bases between. The CDR3 sequence is 13 residues long. CDR3 DNA: TGTGCCAGCAGCTTAGGGACAAACTATGGCTACACCTTA. It encodes CASSLGTNYGYTL.

This clonotype was recorded a few times. Here the CDR3 reads CASSYPRGAGELFF. The DNA for the CDR3 is TGTGCCAGCAGTTACCCCCGGGGGGCCGGGGAGCTGTTTTTT. The chain recombines TRBV6-5 with TRBJ2-2; 7 nucleotides align to TRBD2. V lost 2 bases to trimming and J lost 6 bases; unmatched junction nucleotides: 3. CDR1 is MNHEY, CDR2 SVGAGI, per germline. This CDR3 contains 14 residues.

This clonotype has more than one count but fewer than ten. The genes are TRBV4-3 and TRBJ1-2; possible D gene TRBD1, 6 bases. The length of the CDR3 is 15 residues. Germline CDR1 and CDR2: LGHNA and YSLEER. The V end lost 5 bases, the J end lost 1 base, and 14 bases lay between the germline ends. CDR3 DNA sequence: TGCGCCAGCAGCGGATACAGGGCAGGTAACTATGGCTACACCTTC. Amino acid sequence: CASSGYRAGNYGYTF.

This clonotype came up a few times. V gene TRBV12-3 or TRBV12-4 combines with J gene TRBJ2-4; D not resolved. CDR3 length equals 14 residues. Between the trimmed V and J ends, which lost 4 bases and 0 bases, there was a span of 7 bases. The CDR3, as DNA: TGTGCCAGCAGTTGGAGTCTAGCCAAAAACATTCAGTACTTC. This sequence encodes CASSWSLAKNIQYF.